What follows are 15 T cell receptor beta chains derived from one specimen sequenced in a study of blood T cell repertoires in COVID-19. Here immunoSEQ multiplex PCR was the method, and the copy in TCRdb shows in-frame clones only, minus some. The sample lists hundreds of thousands of clones, 70% to 90% seen once, with approximately 8% in the top ten. Sequencing was done on a sample of PBMCs or T cells enriched from blood (not recorded which). The receptor set was obtained from a woman between 55 and 75 years old who had recovered from COVID-19.

This chain links TRBV11-2 with TRBJ1-1, with a possible D match to TRBD1 (5 bases). Deletions cut 6 bases from V and 5 bases from J, with 13 bases between. CDR3 length equals 13 residues. Germline V lookup: CDR1 SGHAT, CDR2 FQNNGV. CDR3 amino acids: CASSSAGGTEAFF. DNA of the CDR3: TGTGCCAGCAGTTCGGCGGGGGGGACTGAAGCTTTCTTT. Variable domain in full (rest from reference TRBV11-2 and TRBJ1-1): EAGVAQSPRYKIIEKRQSVAFWCNPISGHATLYWYQQILGQGPKLLIQFQNNGVVDDSQLPKDRFSAERLKGVDSTLKIQPAKLEDSAVYLCASSSAGGTEAFFGQGTRLTVV.

This clone is a singleton in its sample. CDR3 region: CASSSLDSYSYEQYF. The CDR3 coding sequence is TGTGCCAGCAGTTCCCTGGACAGTTACTCCTACGAGCAGTACTTC. This chain uses TRBV27 with TRBJ2-7; tentative D call: TRBD1 (6 bases). In germline, CDR1 is MNHEY, CDR2 SMNVEV (reference sequence). Trimming stripped 4 bases from V and 0 bases from J, with 13 bases between. This CDR3 spans 15 amino acids.

V usage is TRBV10-3 and J usage is TRBJ1-6, with D possibly matching TRBD1 (5 bases). In germline, CDR1 is ENHRY, CDR2 SYGVKD. The CDR3 contains 16 residues. Trimming pared 2 bases from V and 7 bases from J, leaving 15 bases between. The CDR3: CAISEGPGLSNSPLHF. The CDR3 DNA follows: TGTGCCATCAGTGAGGGGCCGGGACTGTCAAATTCACCCCTCCACTTT.

The chain uses TRBV7-2 and TRBJ1-1, with unresolved D. Germline V gives CDR1 SGHTA, CDR2 FQGNSA. Between the trimmed V and J ends, which lost 7 bases and 5 bases, there was a span of 20 bases. This CDR3 is built from 15 residues. The CDR3 loop is CASTPYEGLRTEAFF. The DNA for the CDR3 is TGTGCCAGCACCCCATACGAGGGTTTGAGGACTGAAGCTTTCTTT. The variable domain in full, completed from reference TRBV7-2 and TRBJ1-1, reads GAGVSQSPSNKVTEKGKDVELRCDPISGHTALYWYRQSLGQGLEFLIYFQGNSAPDKSGLPSDRFSAERTGGSVSTLTIQRTQQEDSAVYLCASTPYEGLRTEAFFGQGTRLTVV.

The rearrangement joins TRBV3-1 (or the pseudogene TRBV3-2) to TRBJ1-2; 9 bases line up with TRBD1. This CDR3 is 16 amino acids long. Germline assignment: CDR1 LGHDT and CDR2 YNNKEL (reference sequence). With 3 bases clipped from V and 3 bases from J, the junction kept 8 bases outside the gene matches. This CDR3 is CASSQTGTGSYYGYTF. The CDR3 coding sequence is TGTGCCAGCAGCCAGACCGGGACAGGGAGTTACTATGGCTACACCTTC.

This chain links TRBV6-4 with TRBJ1-6, with TRBD1 as a possible D gene (5 bases). The germline gives CDR1 MRHNA, CDR2 SNTAGT. This CDR3 spans 13 amino acids. V shed 4 bases and J shed 7 bases, with 8 bases lying between them. The CDR3 nucleotides read TGTGCCAGCAGTGTCGGGGGGAATTCACCCCTCCACTTT. It encodes CASSVGGNSPLHF.

The gene calls are TRBV6-2 or TRBV6-3 and TRBJ2-7; the D gene is possibly TRBD2 (5 bases). The CDR3 runs 15 residues. V was shortened by 0 bases and J by 3 bases, with 12 bases between the two germline ends. Germline values: CDR1 MNHEY, CDR2 SVGEGT. As DNA, the CDR3 is TGTGCCAGCAGTTACTCCGCGGGCAGCCTCTACGAGCAGTACGTC. Its protein product is CASSYSAGSLYEQYV.

The V gene is TRBV29-1, the J gene TRBJ2-2, with 8 bases fitting TRBD1. In germline, CDR1 is SQVTM, CDR2 ANQGSEA. V lost 3 bases and J lost 4; bases outside the gene matches: 10. The CDR3 runs to 16 residues. This chain's CDR3 is CSVESGDRSVTGELFF. CDR3 nucleotides: TGCAGCGTTGAGAGTGGGGACAGGTCGGTCACCGGGGAGCTGTTTTTT.

The chain links TRBV5-6 to TRBJ2-4; 8 bases are shared with TRBD1. The CDR3 consists of 15 residues. J gave up 7 bases and V 3 bases, and 9 bases lay outside the gene matches. The germline CDR1 and CDR2 sequences are SGHDT and YYEEEE. CDR3 region: CASSWQGALGNIQYF. For the CDR3, the DNA is TGTGCCAGCAGCTGGCAGGGGGCGCTTGGGAACATTCAGTACTTC.

Comment on this clone: At the DNA level, this CDR3 is encoded by other sequences in the same sample as well. The CDR3 loop is CASSSGNQPQHF. The CDR3 DNA follows: TGTGCCAGCAGTTCAGGGAACCAGCCCCAGCATTTT. This chain uses TRBV27 with TRBJ1-5; TRBD1 is a possible D gene (5 bases). The CDR3 is 12 residues long. V lost 4 bases and J lost 7, with 8 bases in between. The germline V gene encodes CDR1 MNHEY and CDR2 SMNVEV (reference sequence).

The chain combines TRBV7-9 with TRBJ1-1; 9 bases fit TRBD1. The CDR3 consists of 14 residues. V lost 5 bases to trimming and J lost 4 bases; unmatched junction nucleotides: 5. Germline assignment: CDR1 SEHNR and CDR2 FQNEAQ (reference sequence). CDR3 in DNA: TGTGCCAGCAGCCTACAGGGGGCTGGCACTGAAGCTTTCTTT. Translating gives CASSLQGAGTEAFF.

The rearrangement uses TRBV9 and TRBJ2-3, with D perhaps matching TRBD1 (6 bases). The V end was cut by 0 bases, the J end by 0 bases, with 8 bases between. This CDR3 is 15 amino acids long. Looked up from germline, CDR1 is SGDLS and CDR2 is YYNGEE. The DNA of the CDR3 is TGTGCCAGCAGCGTAGAGGGGGTCAGCACAGATACGCAGTATTTT. It codes for CASSVEGVSTDTQYF.

The V call is TRBV5-6, the J call TRBJ1-1, with D maybe TRBD1 (6 bases). CDR3 length equals 15 residues. Germline assignment: CDR1 SGHDT and CDR2 YYEEEE. The germline V and J ends were trimmed by 1 base and 0 bases, with 10 bases remaining between them. CDR3: CASSLRWGLNTEAFF. CDR3 coding DNA: TGTGCCAGCAGCTTGAGATGGGGGCTGAACACTGAAGCTTTCTTT.

This chain links TRBV5-1 with TRBJ1-2, with unresolved D. Germline V gene sequence: CDR1 SGHRS, CDR2 YFSETQ. The V and J ends lost 0 bases and 6 bases respectively, with 12 bases between them. There are 14 residues in the CDR3. The CDR3, as DNA: TGCGCCAGCAGCTTGGGCGGCAGCCGTCATGGCTACACCTTC. Translation: CASSLGGSRHGYTF.

The rearrangement links TRBV2 to TRBJ2-1, with unresolved D. Per the germline V gene, CDR1 is SNHLY and CDR2 is FYNNEI. Trimming left V 6 bases short and J 10 bases short, with 10 bases between. This CDR3 is built from 11 residues. CDR3 sequence (DNA): TGTGCCAGCAGCTTCAATCGGGAGCAGTTCTTC. Translated: CASSFNREQFF.